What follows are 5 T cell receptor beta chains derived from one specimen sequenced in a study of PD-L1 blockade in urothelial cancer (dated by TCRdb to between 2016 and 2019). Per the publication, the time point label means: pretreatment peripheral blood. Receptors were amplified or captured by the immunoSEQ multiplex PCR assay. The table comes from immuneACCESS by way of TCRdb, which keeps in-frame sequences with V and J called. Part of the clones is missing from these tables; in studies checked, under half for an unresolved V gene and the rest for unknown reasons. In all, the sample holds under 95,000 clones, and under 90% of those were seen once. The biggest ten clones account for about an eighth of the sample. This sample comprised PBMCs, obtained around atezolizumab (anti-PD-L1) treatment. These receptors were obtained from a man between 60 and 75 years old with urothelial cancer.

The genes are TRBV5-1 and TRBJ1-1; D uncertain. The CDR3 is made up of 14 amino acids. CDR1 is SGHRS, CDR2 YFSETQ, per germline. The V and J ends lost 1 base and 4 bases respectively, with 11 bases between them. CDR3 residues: CASSLTGVGTEAFF. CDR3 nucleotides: TGCGCCAGCAGCTTGACGGGAGTAGGCACTGAAGCTTTCTTT.

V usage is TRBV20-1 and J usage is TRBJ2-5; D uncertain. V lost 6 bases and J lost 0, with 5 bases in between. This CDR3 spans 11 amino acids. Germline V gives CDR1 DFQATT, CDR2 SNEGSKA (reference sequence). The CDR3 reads CSAEYQETQYF. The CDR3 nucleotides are TGCAGTGCGGAGTACCAAGAGACCCAGTACTTC.

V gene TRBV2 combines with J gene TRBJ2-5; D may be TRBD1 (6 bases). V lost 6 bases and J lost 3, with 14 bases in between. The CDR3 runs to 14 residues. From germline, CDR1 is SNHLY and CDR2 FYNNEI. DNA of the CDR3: TGTGCCAGCAGAGCCCAGACAGGAAAAGAGACCCAGTACTTC. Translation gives CASRAQTGKETQYF.

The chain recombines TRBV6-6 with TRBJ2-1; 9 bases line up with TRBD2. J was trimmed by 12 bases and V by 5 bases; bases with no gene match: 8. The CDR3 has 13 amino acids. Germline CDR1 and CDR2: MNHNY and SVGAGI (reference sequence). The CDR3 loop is CASSPGTSLGQFF. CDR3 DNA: TGTGCCAGCAGTCCGGGGACTAGCTTAGGGCAGTTCTTC.

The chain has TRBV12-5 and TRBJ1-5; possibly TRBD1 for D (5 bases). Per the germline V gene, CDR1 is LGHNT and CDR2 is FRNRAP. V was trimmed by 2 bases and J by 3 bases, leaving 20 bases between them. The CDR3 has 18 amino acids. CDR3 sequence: CASGLPGRHRRVNQPQHF. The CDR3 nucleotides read TGTGCTAGTGGTTTGCCAGGAAGACACCGCAGGGTCAATCAGCCCCAGCATTTT.